These T cell receptor beta chains were read from a single sample in a study of vaccination effects on CD4 cells after COVID-19. Antigens for these TCRs are unknown. The method was immunoSEQ multiplex PCR; TCRdb's version includes in-frame clones alone and lacks a portion of them. The sample lists 13,000 to 15,000 clones; around three quarters were seen once. Material: CD4+ T cells from PBMCs cultured with HCoV-NL63 spike peptides, obtained after COVID-19 vaccination. The receptors stem from a human donor who had a prior SARS-CoV-2 infection. CDR3s include the opening cysteine and the closing phenylalanine or tryptophan. Not all rows give a size; the values are once, few, many and, for expanded clones, a class.

V | size | CDR3
TRBV7-8 | - | CASSPTENQPQHF
TRBV5-6 | - | CASSLVAKSFTEAFF
TRBV4-1 | - | CASSQITGYNTGELFF
TRBV19 | - | CASSVSGGPYEQYF
TRBV4-1 | - | CASSQDPGGTFYEQYF
TRBV3-1/TRBV3-2 | - | CASSPLAGGYNEQFF
TRBV2 | - | CASSELPGERAFF
TRBV7-2 | - | CASSLGSAQGNSPLHF
TRBV7-3 | few | CASSLNRGGEAFF
TRBV16 | few | CASSQSSSNQPQHF
TRBV5-5 | - | CASSGDGIDEKLFF
TRBV30 | - | CAWSVRTSLFPDTQYF
TRBV7-2 | once | CASSPRGRASGELFF
TRBV10-3 | - | CAITDGTNEKLFF
TRBV11-2 | - | CASSSRRTLAEAFF
TRBV5-4 | few | CASSRGQGANSPLHF
TRBV11-1 | - | CASSPSLADTQYF
TRBV19 | - | CASSIEDNSPLHF
TRBV6-1 | once | CASSEAYEQYF
TRBV9 | - | CASSSGGRGSSWGQYF
TRBV20-1 | - | CSASGDRSDTQYF
TRBV2 | - | CASRLIGTDTEAFF
TRBV11-2 | - | CASSLSGATNEKLFF
TRBV7-9 | - | CASSFVVAGTYEQYF
TRBV4-2 | - | CASSQGYSGSYEQYF
TRBV10-3 | - | CAIRDTAYEQYF
TRBV2 | - | CASAGVGLEKLFF
TRBV18 | - | CASSYTNNYGYTF
TRBV3-1/TRBV3-2 | - | CASSQALAGVGYYEQYF
TRBV15 | - | CATTYKPQGPQYF
TRBV28 | - | CASSKPAGPYNSPLHF
TRBV7-9 | - | CASSSEWGADTQYF
TRBV3-1/TRBV3-2 | - | CASSERGMNTEAFF
TRBV2 | - | CASTRDNSREQYF
TRBV28 | - | CASSPSGRYQETQYF
TRBV7-2 | once | CASSVRGAEAFF
TRBV15 | - | CATSRDSNTGELFF
TRBV7-8 | - | CASSANRGRWETQYF
TRBV9 | - | CASSLQGYSTDTQYF
TRBV4-1 | - | CASSQATGNTEAFF
TRBV10-1 | - | CASGISGTDSYNEQFF
TRBV10-3 | - | CAISEPGQGIYGYTF
TRBV7-7 | - | CASSRLAGSGDTQYF
TRBV19 | once | CASSIGWSGETQYF
TRBV5-4 | - | CASSLADTQYF
TRBV7-9 | - | CASSFWASDAFF